The present TCR beta chain was sequenced within a study of T cells in Graves' hyperthyroidism and ophthalmopathy. Study-wide findings and caveats: The blood repertoire included most of the expanded thyroid clonotypes above 0.001. The authors' 13 V-J model separated ophthalmopathy from stable hyperthyroidism.

Researchers barred patients who had uncontrolled infection, other autoimmune disease, pregnancy or lactation. PBMCs stemmed from 10 ml fresh peripheral blood. In its sample, this clonotype was seen many times. Its antigen is undetermined. RNA transcripts provided the source from which TCR beta CDR3 regions were amplified. The HTBI set primed first-round TCR CDR3 RT-PCR. TCRdb itself ran the multiplex PCR reads through MiXCR, one entry per CDR3 protein. The sample contains fewer than 500,000 distinct CDR3 sequences, 13% of which appear only once. Losses at the gene ends were 3 bases for V and 3 bases for J; bases not matched to a gene: 1. CDR1 is MNHNS, CDR2 SASEGT, per germline. The CDR3 sequence is 13 residues long.

Sequenced: blood. The chain joins TRBV6-1 to TRBJ1-1; 7 bases match TRBD1. This TCR was recovered from a man aged 30 to 45 with Graves' hyperthyroidism that later progressed to Graves' ophthalmopathy. CDR3 protein: CASSDQGDTEAFF. The CDR3 DNA reads as TGTGCCAGCAGTGACCAGGGGGACACTGAAGCTTTCTTT.